What follows describes a single TCR beta chain. This record comes from a study of blood T cell repertoires in COVID-19. From germline, CDR1 is LGHNT and CDR2 FRNRAP. The CDR3 spans 16 residues. V was pared by 0 bases and J by 8 bases, with 17 bases between. The data were produced by immunoSEQ multiplex PCR, yet TCRdb's version contains in-frame clones alone and is incomplete. The sample has around 100,000 clones, around 90% seen once. This chain links TRBV12-5 with TRBJ2-1, with D possibly being TRBD2 (7 bases). The sequence was obtained from a human donor with active COVID-19. The donor label of this sample is uncertain. Sequencing was carried out using peripheral blood. DNA of the CDR3: TGTGCTAGTGGTTTGGTACTAGGAGGGGGGGCGGATGAGCAGTTCTTC. It is translated as CASGLVLGGGADEQFF. The full variable domain, rest sourced from reference TRBV12-5 and TRBJ2-1, is DARVTQTPRHKVTEMGQEVTMRCQPILGHNTVFWYRQTMMQGLELLAYFRNRAPLDDSGMPKDRFSAEMPDATLATLKIQPSEPRDSAVYFCASGLVLGGGADEQFFGPGTRLTVL.